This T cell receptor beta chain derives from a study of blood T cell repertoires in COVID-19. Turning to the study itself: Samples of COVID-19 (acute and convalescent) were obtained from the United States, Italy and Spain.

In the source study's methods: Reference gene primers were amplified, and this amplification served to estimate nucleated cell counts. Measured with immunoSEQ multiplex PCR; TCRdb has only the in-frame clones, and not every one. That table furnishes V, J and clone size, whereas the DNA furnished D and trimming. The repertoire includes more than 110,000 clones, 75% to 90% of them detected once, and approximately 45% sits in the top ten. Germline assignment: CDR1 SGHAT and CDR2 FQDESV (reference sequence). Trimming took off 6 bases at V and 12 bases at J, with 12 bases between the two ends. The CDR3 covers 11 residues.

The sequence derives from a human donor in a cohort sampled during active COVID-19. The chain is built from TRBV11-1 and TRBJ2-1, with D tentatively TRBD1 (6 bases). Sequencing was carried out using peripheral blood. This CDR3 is CASRQGGWQFF. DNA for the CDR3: TGTGCCAGCAGGCAAGGGGGTTGGCAGTTCTTC.